This T cell receptor beta chain was identified in a study of cytomegalovirus exposure and HLA in healthy donors. Turning to the study itself: Among the roughly 400 genotyped donors, more than 70% were placed in the Caucasian-associated ancestry cluster.

It was with 60 Vbeta and 13 Jbeta primers that the PCR ran. Sequencing used immunoSEQ multiplex PCR; TCRdb keeps in-frame clones, though not all of them. In the table there are about 160,000 clones, around 77% of which are singletons. The donors, nominally healthy at sampling, likely had unrecorded immune exposures. Study-level findings and limits: The presence/absence work took it that sequencing depth was about the same across donors. The later analysis indicated that the majority of CMV-associated TCR beta chains appeared HLA-restricted.

CDR1 and CDR2 from the germline V gene are MNHEY and SMNVEV (reference sequence). Trimming pared 5 bases from V and 5 bases from J, leaving 16 bases between. The CDR3 contains 14 residues. Concerning this clone itself: What it binds is not known.

The chain employs TRBV27 and TRBJ2-7, with D tentatively TRBD2 (6 bases). Material for sequencing was PBMCs. The sequence was collected from a man in his fifties or sixties in good health and CMV-seronegative. The CDR3 region is CASSRKGTADEQYF. CDR3 sequence (DNA): TGTGCCAGCAGTAGAAAGGGGACTGCGGACGAGCAGTACTTC.